This record looks at one TCR beta chain sequence and its context. Antigen unknown. This sample stems from a study of T cell repertoires in cytomegalovirus infection. This CDR3 is built from 18 residues. From germline, CDR1 is LGHNT and CDR2 FRNRAP. The trim removed 2 bases at V and 4 bases at J, leaving 13 bases unmatched. General study results and limits: Accumulated public TCR beta family frequency recognized individuals carrying CMV together with the relevant HLA. Ex vivo, HLA-C-restricted CMV-specific TCR beta clonotypes prevailed over the rest of the response.

TCRdb recomputed calls from the reads with MiXCR, one row per CDR3 protein. The sample consists of hundreds of thousands of distinct CDR3 sequences, about 29% of them appearing once. The specimen comprised cultured PBMCs, sampled from culture after CMV antigen stimulation. The V gene is TRBV12-5, the J gene TRBJ2-1, with TRBD1 matching 8 bases. This TCR derives from a human donor in good health (CMV status not recorded). Some clones in this sample may be carry-over from other donors' samples. CDR3 nucleotide sequence: TGTGCTAGTGGTTTGACCCCTAGAGGACAGGGATCTTACAATGAGCAGTTCTTC. It yields the protein CASGLTPRGQGSYNEQFF. Together with reference TRBV12-5 and TRBJ2-1, the CDR3 gives the full variable domain: DARVTQTPRHKVTEMGQEVTMRCQPILGHNTVFWYRQTMMQGLELLAYFRNRAPLDDSGMPKDRFSAEMPDATLATLKIQPSEPRDSAVYFCASGLTPRGQGSYNEQFFGPGTRLTVL.